The source of this T cell receptor beta chain is a study of shared clonotypes between healthy human individuals. The V end lost 6 bases, the J end lost 13 bases, and 16 bases lay between the germline ends. Germline V gives CDR1 DFQATT, CDR2 SNEGSKA (reference sequence). The CDR3 has 11 residues. Profiled with immunoSEQ multiplex PCR; TCRdb holds only in-frame clones, not every one. This table has around 1,100,000 clones, 70% to 80% appearing once. This clone has just one count. Sequencing was performed on memory CD4+ T cells from PBMCs. As to subset: CD45RA-negative fraction. The source is a man aged 18 to 29 in good health. Some clones in this sample may be carry-over from other donors' samples. This rearrangement joins TRBV20-1 to TRBJ2-1; D remains ambiguous. The CDR3 spells CSAGFGGPQFF. DNA for the CDR3: TGCAGTGCGGGATTTGGCGGACCCCAGTTCTTC.